A selection of T cell receptor beta chains follows, all from one sample in a study of monozygotic twins with inflammatory bowel disease. TCRdb re-called the 5' RACE reads and gives one entry per CDR3 protein, without DNA. Reported are approximately 420,000 distinct CDR3 sequences; the ten largest clones contain 2% to 3%. Material: blood. The receptors were gathered from a human donor with ulcerative colitis or Crohn's disease, or a healthy co-twin of an affected twin (not recorded which). The CDR3 runs from the conserved cysteine through the conserved F or W.

CDR3aa	v_gene	j_gene
CSALQGLAGVYEQYF	TRBV20-1	TRBJ2-7
CASSLLAGGTGELFF	TRBV27	TRBJ2-2
CASRNGGPSETQYF	TRBV6-1	TRBJ2-5
CASSVDGRPNEQFF	TRBV9	TRBJ2-1
CATSDLALSGPSYNEQFF	TRBV24-1	TRBJ2-1
CASSEIPTGAYEQYF	TRBV10-2	TRBJ2-7
CATSRDRAATTDTQYF	TRBV15	TRBJ2-3
CASRGAGTRYETQYF	TRBV10-2	TRBJ2-5
CSARDLGVGMNTEAFF	TRBV20-1	TRBJ1-1
CASSYRRGPTGELFF	TRBV6-2/TRBV6-3	TRBJ2-2
CSADLGPVFSEAFF	TRBV20-1	TRBJ1-1
CASSYSRGAGELFF	TRBV6-5	TRBJ2-2
CASSDRDKAFF	TRBV28	TRBJ1-1
CASSQDRAGGPPLNEQFF	TRBV4-3	TRBJ2-1
CASSLAPILASGTGEQYF	TRBV5-1	TRBJ2-7
CAWSVRLGTPAGAPYAIYF	TRBV30	TRBJ1-3
CASSVVPGTPSYEQYF	TRBV9	TRBJ2-7
CASSPGTHRRADTQYF	TRBV7-3	TRBJ2-3
CSATGLAEETQYF	TRBV20-1	TRBJ2-5
CASSQAVDRSYEQYF	TRBV4-1	TRBJ2-7
CASSRPRTAQETQYF	TRBV6-1	TRBJ2-5
CASSLWQGAGYTF	TRBV12-3/TRBV12-4	TRBJ1-2
CSATGLAGGYEQYF	TRBV20-1	TRBJ2-7
CASSLVGGGASYNEQFF	TRBV5-1	TRBJ2-1
CATSRNQETQYF	TRBV10-3	TRBJ2-5
CASSPGRVTYEQYF	TRBV7-9	TRBJ2-7
CASSFQGSSEQYF	TRBV7-6	TRBJ2-7
CASSLGPGQISYEQYF	TRBV7-6	TRBJ2-7
CSALAGQSNEKLFF	TRBV20-1	TRBJ1-4
CASSPPNGGGRSPLHF	TRBV7-9	TRBJ1-6
CASSLEGIVYEQYF	TRBV5-1	TRBJ2-7
CASSYPRGANTDTQYF	TRBV6-2/TRBV6-3	TRBJ2-3
CASSQERFWEQYF	TRBV14	TRBJ2-7
CAWQPGLSYEQYF	TRBV30	TRBJ2-7
CASNNLAMNTEAFF	TRBV6-6	TRBJ1-1
CATATGVGDTQYF	TRBV15	TRBJ2-3
CASSLSQGAHEQYF	TRBV7-2	TRBJ2-7
CSATRLAGGGWEQYF	TRBV20-1	TRBJ2-7
CASSGGDSPYEQYF	TRBV7-2	TRBJ2-7